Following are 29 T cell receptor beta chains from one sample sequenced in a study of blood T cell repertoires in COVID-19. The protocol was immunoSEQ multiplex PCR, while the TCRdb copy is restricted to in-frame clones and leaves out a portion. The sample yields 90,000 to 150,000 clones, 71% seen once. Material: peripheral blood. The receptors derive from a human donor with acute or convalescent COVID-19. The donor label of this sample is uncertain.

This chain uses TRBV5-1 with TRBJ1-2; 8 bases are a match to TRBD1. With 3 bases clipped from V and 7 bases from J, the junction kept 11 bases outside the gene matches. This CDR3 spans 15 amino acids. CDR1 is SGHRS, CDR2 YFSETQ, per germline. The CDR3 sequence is CASSSGTGVRGGYTF. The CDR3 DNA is TGCGCCAGCAGCTCTGGGACAGGAGTAAGGGGTGGCTACACCTTC.

CDR3 sequence reads: CATSDNRLTGELFF. The CDR3 nucleotides are TGTGCCACCAGTGATAACAGGTTAACCGGGGAGCTGTTTTTT. The J gene is TRBJ2-2, the V gene TRBV24-1, with D perhaps matching TRBD1 (5 bases). The CDR3 sequence is 14 residues long. The germline gives CDR1 KGHDR, CDR2 SFDVKD. Trimming pared 3 bases from V and 5 bases from J, leaving 9 bases between.

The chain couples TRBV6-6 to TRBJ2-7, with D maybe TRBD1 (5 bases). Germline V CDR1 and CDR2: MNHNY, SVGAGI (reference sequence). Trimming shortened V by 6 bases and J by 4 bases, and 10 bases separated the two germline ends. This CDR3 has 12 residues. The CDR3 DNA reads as TGTGCCAGCAGAACGGACAATTACGAGCAGTACTTC. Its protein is CASRTDNYEQYF.

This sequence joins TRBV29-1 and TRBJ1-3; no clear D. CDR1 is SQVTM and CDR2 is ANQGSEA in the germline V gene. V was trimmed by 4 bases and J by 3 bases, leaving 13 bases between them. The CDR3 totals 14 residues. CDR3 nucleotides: TGCAGCGTTGCGGGGATGATAGGTGGAAACACCATATATTTT. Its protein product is CSVAGMIGGNTIYF.

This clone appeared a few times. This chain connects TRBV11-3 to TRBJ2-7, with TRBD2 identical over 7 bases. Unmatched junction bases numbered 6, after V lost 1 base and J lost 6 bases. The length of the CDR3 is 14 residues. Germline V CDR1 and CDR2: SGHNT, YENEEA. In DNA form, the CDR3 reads TGTGCCAGCAGCTTAGGCGGGGGTTCTTTCGAGCAGTACTTC. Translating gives CASSLGGGSFEQYF.

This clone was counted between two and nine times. CDR3 bases: TGTGCCAGCAGCCCCCTAGCGGGGGGGCACACCGGGGAGCTGTTTTTT. It is translated as CASSPLAGGHTGELFF. This chain links TRBV4-2 with TRBJ2-2; 12 bases map to TRBD2. J gave up 3 bases and V 4 bases, and 3 bases lay outside the gene matches. Germline-derived CDR1 and CDR2 are LGHNA and YNFKEQ. The CDR3 consists of 16 residues.

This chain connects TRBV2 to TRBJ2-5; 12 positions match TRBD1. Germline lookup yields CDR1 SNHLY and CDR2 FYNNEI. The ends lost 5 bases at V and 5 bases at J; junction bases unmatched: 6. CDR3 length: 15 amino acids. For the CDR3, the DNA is TGTGCCAGCAGTAAAGGGACAGGGGGCTGGGAGACCCAGTACTTC. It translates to CASSKGTGGWETQYF.

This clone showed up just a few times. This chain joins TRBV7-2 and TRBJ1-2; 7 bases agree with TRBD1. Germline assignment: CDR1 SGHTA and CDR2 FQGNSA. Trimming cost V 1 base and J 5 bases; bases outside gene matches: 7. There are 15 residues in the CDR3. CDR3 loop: CASSLVGQALYGYTF. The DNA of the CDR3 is TGTGCCAGCAGCTTAGTCGGACAGGCGCTTTATGGCTACACCTTC.

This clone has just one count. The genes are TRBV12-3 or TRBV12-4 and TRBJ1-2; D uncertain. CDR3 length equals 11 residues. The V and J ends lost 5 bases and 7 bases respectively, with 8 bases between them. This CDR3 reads CASSIEGGYTF. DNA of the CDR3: TGTGCCAGCAGTATCGAGGGTGGCTACACCTTC.

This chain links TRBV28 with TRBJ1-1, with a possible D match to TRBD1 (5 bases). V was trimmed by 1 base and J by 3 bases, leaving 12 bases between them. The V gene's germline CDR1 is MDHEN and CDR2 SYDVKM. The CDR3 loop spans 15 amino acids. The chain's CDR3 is CASSLFPGRDTEAFF. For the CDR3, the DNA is TGTGCCAGCAGTTTATTCCCAGGGAGGGACACTGAAGCTTTCTTT.

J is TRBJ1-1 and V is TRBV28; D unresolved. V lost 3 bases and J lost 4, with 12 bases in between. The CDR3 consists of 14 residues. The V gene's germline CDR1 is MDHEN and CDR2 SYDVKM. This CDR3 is CASSFPLPGTEAFF. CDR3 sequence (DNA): TGTGCCAGCAGTTTCCCACTTCCCGGCACTGAAGCTTTCTTT.

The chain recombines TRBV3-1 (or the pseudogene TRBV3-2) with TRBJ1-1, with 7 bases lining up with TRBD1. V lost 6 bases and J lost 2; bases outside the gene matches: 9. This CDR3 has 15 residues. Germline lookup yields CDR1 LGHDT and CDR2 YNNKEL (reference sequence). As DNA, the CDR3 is TGTGCCAGCAGGCGGACCGGGACAGCCAACACTGAAGCTTTCTTT. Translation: CASRRTGTANTEAFF.

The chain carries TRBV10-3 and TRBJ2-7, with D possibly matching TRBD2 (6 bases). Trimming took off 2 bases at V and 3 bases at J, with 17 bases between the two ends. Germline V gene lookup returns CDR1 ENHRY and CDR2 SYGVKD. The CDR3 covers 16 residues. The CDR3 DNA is TGTGCCATCAGTGAGGGGTTCAGTGGGGGGAACTACGAGCAGTACTTC. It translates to CAISEGFSGGNYEQYF.

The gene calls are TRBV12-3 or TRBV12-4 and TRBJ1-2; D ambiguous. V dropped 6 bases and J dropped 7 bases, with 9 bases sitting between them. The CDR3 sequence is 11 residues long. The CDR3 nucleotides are TGTGCCAGCAGGAGGAGAGGTGGCTACACCTTC. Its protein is CASRRRGGYTF.

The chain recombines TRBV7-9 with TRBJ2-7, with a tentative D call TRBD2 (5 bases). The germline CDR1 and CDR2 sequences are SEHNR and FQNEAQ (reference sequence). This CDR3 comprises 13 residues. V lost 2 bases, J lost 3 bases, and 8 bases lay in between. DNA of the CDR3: TGTGCCAGCAGCTTAAACCGGGGCTACGAGCAGTACGTC. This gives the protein CASSLNRGYEQYV.

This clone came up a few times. The CDR3 sequence: CASSSRTGGGREKLFF. The CDR3 DNA reads TGTGCCAGCAGTAGCAGGACAGGGGGCGGTAGGGAAAAACTGTTTTTT. The rearrangement links TRBV2 to TRBJ1-4; 11 bases agree with TRBD1. V was pared by 5 bases and J by 8 bases, with 10 bases of the junction left unmatched. The CDR3 is 16 amino acids. The germline V gene has CDR1 SNHLY and CDR2 FYNNEI.

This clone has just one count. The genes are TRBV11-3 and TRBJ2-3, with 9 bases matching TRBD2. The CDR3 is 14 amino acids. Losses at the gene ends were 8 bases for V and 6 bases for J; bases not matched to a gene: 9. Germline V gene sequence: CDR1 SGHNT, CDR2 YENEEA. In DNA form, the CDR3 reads TGTGCCAGCGGTAGCGGGGGCCTGTCCGATACGCAGTATTTT. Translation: CASGSGGLSDTQYF.

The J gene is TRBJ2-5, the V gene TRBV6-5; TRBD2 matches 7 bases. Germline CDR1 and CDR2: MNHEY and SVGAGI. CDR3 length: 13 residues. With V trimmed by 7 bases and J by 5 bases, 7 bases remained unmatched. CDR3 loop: CASIRTSVETQYF. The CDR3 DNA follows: TGTGCCAGCATTCGAACTAGCGTGGAGACCCAGTACTTC.

This chain's CDR3 is CASSERQGSTDTQYF. DNA of the CDR3: TGTGCCAGCAGCGAGCGACAGGGGAGCACAGATACGCAGTATTTT. This chain links TRBV7-8 with TRBJ2-3; 8 bases line up with TRBD1. CDR1 is SGHVS, CDR2 FQNEAQ, per germline. The J segment lost 0 bases and the V segment lost 5 bases, leaving 4 bases of the junction unmatched. The CDR3 totals 15 residues.

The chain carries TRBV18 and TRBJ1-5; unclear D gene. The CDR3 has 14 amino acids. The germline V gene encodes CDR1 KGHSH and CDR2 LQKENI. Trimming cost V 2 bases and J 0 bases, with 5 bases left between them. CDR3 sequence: CASSPASSNQPQHF. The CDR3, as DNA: TGTGCCAGCTCACCAGCGAGTAGCAATCAGCCCCAGCATTTT.

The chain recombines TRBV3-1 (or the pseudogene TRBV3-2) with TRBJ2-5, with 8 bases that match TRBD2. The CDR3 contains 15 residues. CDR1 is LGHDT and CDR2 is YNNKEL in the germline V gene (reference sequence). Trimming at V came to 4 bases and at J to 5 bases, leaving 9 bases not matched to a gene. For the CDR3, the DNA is TGTGCCAGCAGCCTCCAGGGACTAGAGGGGGAGACCCAGTACTTC. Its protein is CASSLQGLEGETQYF.

In nucleotides, the CDR3 is TGTGCCAGCAGTTTAGGCAGGCTATACGAGCAGTACGTC. It encodes CASSLGRLYEQYV. This chain links TRBV12-3 or TRBV12-4 with TRBJ2-7, with unresolved D. The CDR3 extends over 13 amino acids. V gave up 1 base and J gave up 4 bases, with 8 bases separating them.

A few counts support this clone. CDR3 bases: TGCAGCACGGGGACTAGCGGGAACACAGATACGCAGTATTTT. Encoded protein: CSTGTSGNTDTQYF. The rearrangement uses TRBV29-1 and TRBJ2-3; 13 nucleotides line up with TRBD2. From germline, CDR1 is SQVTM and CDR2 ANQGSEA. The ends lost 8 bases at V and 2 bases at J; junction bases unmatched: 4. The CDR3 totals 14 residues.

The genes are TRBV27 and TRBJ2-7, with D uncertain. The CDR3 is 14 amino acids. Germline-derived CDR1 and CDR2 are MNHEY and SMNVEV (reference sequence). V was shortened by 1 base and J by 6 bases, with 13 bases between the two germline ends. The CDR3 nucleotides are TGTGCCAGCAGTTTATGGGTAATGGGCATCGAGCAGTACTTC. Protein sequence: CASSLWVMGIEQYF.

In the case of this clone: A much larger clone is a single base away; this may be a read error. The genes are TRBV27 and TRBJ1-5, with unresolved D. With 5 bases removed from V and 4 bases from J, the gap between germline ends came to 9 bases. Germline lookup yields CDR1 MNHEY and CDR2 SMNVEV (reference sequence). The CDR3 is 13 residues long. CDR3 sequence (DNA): TGTGCCAGCAGTGAACAGAGAAATCAGCCCCAGCATTTT. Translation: CASSEQRNQPQHF.

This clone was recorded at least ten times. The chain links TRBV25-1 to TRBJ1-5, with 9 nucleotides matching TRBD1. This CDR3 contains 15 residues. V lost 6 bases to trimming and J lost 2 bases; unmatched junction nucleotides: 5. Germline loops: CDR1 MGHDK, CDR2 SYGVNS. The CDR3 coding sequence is TGTGCCAGCAGCCCACAGGGGGCAGGCAATCAGCCCCAGCATTTT. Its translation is CASSPQGAGNQPQHF.

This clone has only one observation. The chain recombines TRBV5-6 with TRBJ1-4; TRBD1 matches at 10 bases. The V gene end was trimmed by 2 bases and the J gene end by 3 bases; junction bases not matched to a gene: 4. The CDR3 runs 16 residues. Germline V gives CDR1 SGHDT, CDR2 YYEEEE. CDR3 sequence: CASSFDRGQSNEKLFF. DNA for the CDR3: TGTGCCAGCAGCTTCGACAGGGGGCAGTCTAATGAAAAACTGTTTTTT. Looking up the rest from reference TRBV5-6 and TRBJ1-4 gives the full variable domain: DAGVTQSPTHLIKTRGQQVTLRCSPKSGHDTVSWYQQALGQGPQFIFQYYEEEERQRGNFPDRFSGHQFPNYSSELNVNALLLGDSALYLCASSFDRGQSNEKLFFGSGTQLSVL.

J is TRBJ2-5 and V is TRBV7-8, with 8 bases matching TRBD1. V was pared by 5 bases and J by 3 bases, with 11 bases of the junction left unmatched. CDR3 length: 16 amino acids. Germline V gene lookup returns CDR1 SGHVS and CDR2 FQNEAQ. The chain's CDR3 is CASSPYLDRAEETQYF. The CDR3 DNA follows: TGTGCCAGCAGCCCCTACTTGGACAGGGCGGAAGAGACCCAGTACTTC.

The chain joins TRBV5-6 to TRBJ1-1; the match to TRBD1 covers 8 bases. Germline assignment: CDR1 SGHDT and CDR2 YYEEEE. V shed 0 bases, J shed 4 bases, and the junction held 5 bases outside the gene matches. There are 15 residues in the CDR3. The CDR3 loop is CASSLVGTGGTEAFF. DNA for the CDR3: TGTGCCAGCAGCTTGGTGGGAACAGGGGGCACTGAAGCTTTCTTT.